The 11 T cell receptor beta chains presented below share a single source sample, sequenced in a study of cytomegalovirus exposure and HLA in healthy donors. Both 60 Vbeta primers and 13 Jbeta primers went into the PCR. Assay: immunoSEQ multiplex PCR; the TCRdb copy retains only in-frame clones and omits some. The sample holds some 110,000 clones, about four fifths seen once. Material: PBMCs. These receptors were taken from a woman aged 55-70 years in good health and CMV-seropositive.

The sample holds a few counts of this clone. This chain uses TRBV6-5 with TRBJ1-2; the D is unclear. The CDR3 contains 14 residues. V was trimmed by 6 bases and J by 4 bases, leaving 15 bases between them. Germline loops: CDR1 MNHEY, CDR2 SVGAGI. The CDR3 DNA reads as TGTGCCAGCAGCACCAATCAAGGACTCTATGGCTACACCTTC. This gives the protein CASSTNQGLYGYTF.

CDR3 sequence: CASSDIGVDEKLFF. In nucleotides, the CDR3 is TGTGCCAGCAGTGATATCGGGGTAGACGAAAAACTGTTTTTT. This chain uses TRBV25-1 with TRBJ1-4; D call uncertain. Germline V gives CDR1 MGHDK, CDR2 SYGVNS. The CDR3 covers 14 residues. The V end was cut by 3 bases, the J end by 8 bases, with 13 bases between.

The rearrangement uses TRBV2 and TRBJ2-7; a weak D match, TRBD1 (5 bases). Germline V gene data show CDR1 as SNHLY and CDR2 as FYNNEI. This CDR3 comprises 12 residues. Trimming stripped 3 bases from V and 5 bases from J, with 8 bases between. The CDR3 nucleotides are TGTGCCAGCAGTGAGATGGGGCACGAGCAGTACTTC. Protein product: CASSEMGHEQYF.

This sequence joins TRBV28 and TRBJ2-2; 12 nucleotides line up with TRBD2. After removal of 8 bases from V and 3 bases from J, the junction contained 10 bases not matched to a gene. Germline V CDR1 and CDR2: MDHEN, SYDVKM. This CDR3 comprises 17 residues. The CDR3 is CASGLTSGSMDTGELFF. In nucleotides, the CDR3 is TGTGCCAGCGGCTTGACTAGCGGGAGTATGGACACCGGGGAGCTGTTTTTT. Looking up the rest from reference TRBV28 and TRBJ2-2 gives the full variable domain: DVKVTQSSRYLVKRTGEKVFLECVQDMDHENMFWYRQDPGLGLRLIYFSYDVKMKEKGDIPEGYSVSREKKERFSLILESASTNQTSMYLCASGLTSGSMDTGELFFGEGSRLTVL.

V usage is TRBV5-6 and J usage is TRBJ2-1, with 12 positions matching TRBD2. V gave up 4 bases and J gave up 4 bases; unmatched junction bases: 6. This CDR3 has 16 residues. Germline V lookup: CDR1 SGHDT, CDR2 YYEEEE. The CDR3 here is CASSPGLAGPYNEQFF. The CDR3 DNA follows: TGTGCCAGCAGCCCCGGACTAGCGGGACCATACAATGAGCAGTTCTTC. Full variable domain (rest looked up from reference TRBV5-6 and TRBJ2-1): DAGVTQSPTHLIKTRGQQVTLRCSPKSGHDTVSWYQQALGQGPQFIFQYYEEEERQRGNFPDRFSGHQFPNYSSELNVNALLLGDSALYLCASSPGLAGPYNEQFFGPGTRLTVL.

The CDR3 DNA reads as TGTGCCAGCAGTTACTCGCAGGGCTTTGGAAACACCATATATTTT. Amino acid sequence: CASSYSQGFGNTIYF. The chain links TRBV6-5 to TRBJ1-3; the D gene is possibly TRBD1 (5 bases). The CDR3 is 15 amino acids. V was trimmed by 0 bases and J by 3 bases, leaving 9 bases between them. CDR1 is MNHEY and CDR2 is SVGAGI in the germline V gene.

This clone was counted a few times. This chain connects TRBV2 to TRBJ2-1, with TRBD2 matching over 10 bases. The germline V gene has CDR1 SNHLY and CDR2 FYNNEI. V was clipped by 3 bases and J by 0 bases; unmatched bases: 20. The CDR3 runs 22 residues. Here the CDR3 DNA reads TGTGCCAGCAGTGATTGGAGGGCTAGCGGGAGACCCGGGACGACCTCCTACAATGAGCAGTTCTTC. Its translation is CASSDWRASGRPGTTSYNEQFF. Complete variable domain (other parts from reference TRBV2 and TRBJ2-1): EPEVTQTPSHQVTQMGQEVILRCVPISNHLYFYWYRQILGQKVEFLVSFYNNEISEKSEIFDDQFSVERPDGSNFTLKIRSTKLEDSAMYFCASSDWRASGRPGTTSYNEQFFGPGTRLTVL.

The chain has TRBV5-4 and TRBJ2-1; 13 positions agree with TRBD2. Germline CDR1 reads SGHNT; CDR2 reads YYREEE (reference sequence). This CDR3 comprises 16 residues. The V and J ends lost 5 bases and 0 bases, in that order; junction bases with no gene match: 2. The CDR3 DNA reads as TGTGCCAGCAGTAGGACTAGCGGGAGCTCCTACAATGAGCAGTTCTTC. Translation gives CASSRTSGSSYNEQFF.

This chain joins TRBV18 and TRBJ2-7; weak D call: TRBD1 (6 bases). The V end lost 2 bases, the J end lost 2 bases, and 16 bases lay between the germline ends. This CDR3 has 16 amino acids. The germline V gene encodes CDR1 KGHSH and CDR2 LQKENI. CDR3 bases: TGTGCCAGCTCACCAAAGGGACAAACTTTGACCTACGAGCAGTACTTC. It translates to CASSPKGQTLTYEQYF.

The chain has TRBV5-1 and TRBJ2-5, with 7 bases identical to TRBD1. Germline V gene data show CDR1 as SGHRS and CDR2 as YFSETQ. Unmatched junction bases numbered 2, after V lost 1 base and J lost 2 bases. This CDR3 is 14 amino acids long. CDR3 sequence: CASSLRTGQETQYF. In DNA form, the CDR3 reads TGCGCCAGCAGCTTGAGGACAGGACAAGAGACCCAGTACTTC.

DNA of the CDR3: TGCGCCAGCAGCTCGGGGGGGACCACAGATACGCAGTATTTT. Protein: CASSSGGTTDTQYF. V and J are TRBV5-1 and TRBJ2-3; TRBD2 matches at 8 bases. Germline values: CDR1 SGHRS, CDR2 YFSETQ. With 3 bases clipped from V and 2 bases from J, the junction kept 2 bases outside the gene matches. This CDR3 has 14 amino acids. Variable domain in full (rest from reference TRBV5-1 and TRBJ2-3): KAGVTQTPRYLIKTRGQQVTLSCSPISGHRSVSWYQQTPGQGLQFLFEYFSETQRNKGNFPGRFSGRQFSNSRSEMNVSTLELGDSALYLCASSSGGTTDTQYFGPGTRLTVL.